The rows below give T cell receptor beta chains drawn from one sample of a study of blood T cell repertoires in COVID-19. Sequencing used immunoSEQ multiplex PCR; TCRdb keeps in-frame clones, though not all of them. The profile covers approximately 84,000 clones, with around four fifths appearing a single time and around 17% taken by the ten largest. Material for sequencing was peripheral blood. The receptors were gathered from a human donor in a cohort sampled during active COVID-19. The CDR3 runs from the conserved cysteine through the conserved F or W. The order of the fields is clone size, D gene, J gene, V gene, CDR3 protein, CDR3 DNA. A D gene is named only where the DNA matches it firmly. Size is stated for part of the rows, as once, few or many counts, or as a class when the clone is expanded.

once	.	TRBJ1-1	TRBV19	CASSPRPDTRRTEAFF	TGTGCCAGTAGTCCCCGACCGGACACCCGGCGAACTGAAGCTTTCTTT
.	.	TRBJ2-3	TRBV9	CASSRFSGVFTDTQYF	TGTGCCAGCAGCCGATTTTCAGGGGTATTCACAGATACGCAGTATTTT
.	TRBD1	TRBJ1-1	TRBV6-1	CASSEKGTGGLTFF	TGTGCCAGCAGTGAAAAGGGGACAGGGGGATTGACTTTCTTT
.	.	TRBJ1-5	TRBV18	CASSPSESGNQPQHF	TGTGCCAGCTCACCATCAGAAAGTGGCAATCAGCCCCAGCATTTT
.	TRBD2	TRBJ2-1	TRBV6-5	CASSYRIAGPYEQFF	TGTGCCAGCAGTTATAGGATAGCGGGACCCTATGAGCAGTTCTTC
.	TRBD2	TRBJ2-7	TRBV5-1	CASSVDLAGSSYEQYF	TGCGCCAGCAGCGTCGATCTAGCGGGGAGCTCCTACGAGCAGTACTTC
.	TRBD1	TRBJ2-3	TRBV18	CASRRTGDSTDTQYF	TGTGCCAGCAGGCGGACAGGGGATAGCACAGATACGCAGTATTTT
.	TRBD2	TRBJ2-5	TRBV4-1	CASSQVERGGQETQYF	TGCGCCAGCAGCCAAGTGGAGCGGGGGGGTCAAGAGACCCAGTACTTC
.	.	TRBJ1-1	TRBV28	CASSAVGRTEAFF	TGTGCCAGCAGTGCGGTCGGGAGGACTGAAGCTTTCTTT
.	TRBD1	TRBJ1-4	TRBV5-1	CASSSTGGREKLFF	TGCGCCAGCAGCTCGACAGGGGGCCGTGAAAAACTGTTTTTT
.	TRBD2	TRBJ2-1	TRBV5-4	CASSDGLAGGYNEQFF	TGTGCCAGCAGCGACGGACTAGCGGGGGGGTACAATGAGCAGTTCTTC